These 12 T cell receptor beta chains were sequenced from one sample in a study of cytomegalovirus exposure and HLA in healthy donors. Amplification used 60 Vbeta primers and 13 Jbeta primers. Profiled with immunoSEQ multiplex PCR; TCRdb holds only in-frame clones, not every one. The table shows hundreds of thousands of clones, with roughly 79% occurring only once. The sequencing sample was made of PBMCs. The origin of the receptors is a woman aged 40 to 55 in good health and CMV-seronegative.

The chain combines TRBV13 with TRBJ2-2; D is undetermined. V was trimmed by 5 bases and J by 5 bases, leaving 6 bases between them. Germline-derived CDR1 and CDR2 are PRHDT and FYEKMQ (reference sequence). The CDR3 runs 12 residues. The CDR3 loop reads CASSPPTGELFF. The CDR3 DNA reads TGTGCCAGCAGCCCTCCGACCGGGGAGCTGTTTTTT.

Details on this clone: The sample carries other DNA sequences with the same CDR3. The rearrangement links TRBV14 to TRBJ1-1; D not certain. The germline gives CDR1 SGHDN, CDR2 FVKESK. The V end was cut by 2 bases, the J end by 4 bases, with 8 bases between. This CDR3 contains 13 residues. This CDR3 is CASSQSRGTEAFF. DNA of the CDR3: TGTGCCAGCAGCCAAAGTCGGGGCACTGAAGCTTTCTTT.

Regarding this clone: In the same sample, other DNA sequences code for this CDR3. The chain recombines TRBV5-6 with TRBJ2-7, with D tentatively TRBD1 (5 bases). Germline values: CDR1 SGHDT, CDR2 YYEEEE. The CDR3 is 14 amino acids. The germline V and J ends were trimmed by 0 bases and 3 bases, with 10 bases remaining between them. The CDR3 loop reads CASSLGGTFYEQYF. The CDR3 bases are TGTGCCAGCAGCTTGGGGGGCACATTCTACGAGCAGTACTTC.

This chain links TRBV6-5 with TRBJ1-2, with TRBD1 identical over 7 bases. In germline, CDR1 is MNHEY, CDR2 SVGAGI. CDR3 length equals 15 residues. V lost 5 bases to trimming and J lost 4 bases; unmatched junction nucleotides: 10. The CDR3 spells CASSAQTGVGYGYTF. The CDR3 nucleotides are TGTGCCAGCAGTGCCCAAACAGGGGTTGGCTATGGCTACACCTTC.

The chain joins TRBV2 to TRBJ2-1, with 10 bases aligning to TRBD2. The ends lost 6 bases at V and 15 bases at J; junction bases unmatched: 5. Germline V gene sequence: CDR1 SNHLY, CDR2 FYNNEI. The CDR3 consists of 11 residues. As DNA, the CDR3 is TGTGCCAGCAGAGAGCGGGGGGGCGGGTTCTTC. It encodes CASRERGGGFF.

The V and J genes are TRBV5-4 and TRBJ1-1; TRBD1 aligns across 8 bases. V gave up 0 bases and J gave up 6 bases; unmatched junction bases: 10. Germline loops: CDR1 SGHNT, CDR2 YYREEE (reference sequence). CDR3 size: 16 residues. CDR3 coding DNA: TGTGCCAGCAGCTTGGCCAGGGGGCCTTCGGGCGCTGAAGCTTTCTTT. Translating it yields CASSLARGPSGAEAFF. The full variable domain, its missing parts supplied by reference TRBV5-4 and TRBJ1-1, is ETGVTQSPTHLIKTRGQQVTLRCSSQSGHNTVSWYQQALGQGPQFIFQYYREEENGRGNFPPRFSGLQFPNYSSELNVNALELDDSALYLCASSLARGPSGAEAFFGQGTRLTVV.

CDR3 sequence: CATSVRAYNEQFF. CDR3 nucleotides: TGTGCCACCAGCGTTAGAGCCTACAATGAGCAGTTCTTC. This rearrangement joins TRBV15 to TRBJ2-1, with D unclear. Trimming removed 5 bases at V and 2 bases at J, with 7 bases between. The CDR3 runs 13 residues. Per germline, CDR1 LNHNV and CDR2 YYDKDF (reference sequence).

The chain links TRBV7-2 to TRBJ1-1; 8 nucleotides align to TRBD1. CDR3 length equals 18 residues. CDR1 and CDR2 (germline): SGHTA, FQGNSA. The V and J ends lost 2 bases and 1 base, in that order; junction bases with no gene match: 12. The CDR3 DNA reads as TGTGCCAGCAGCTTACGTGGGGGAGTAGGACAGGGGAACACTGAAGCTTTCTTT. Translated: CASSLRGGVGQGNTEAFF.

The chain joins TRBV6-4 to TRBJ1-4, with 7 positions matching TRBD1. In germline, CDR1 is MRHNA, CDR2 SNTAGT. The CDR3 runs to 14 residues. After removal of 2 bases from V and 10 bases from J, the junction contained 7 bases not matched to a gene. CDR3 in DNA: TGTGCCAGCAGTGACAGGGGACAGCGGCTAAAACTGTTTTTT. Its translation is CASSDRGQRLKLFF.

In nucleotides, the CDR3 is TGTGCCAGCAGTTTGGGGGGGCCCCAGGTACTCACTGAAGCTTTCTTT. Amino acid sequence: CASSLGGPQVLTEAFF. The genes are TRBV28 and TRBJ1-1; the D gene is possibly TRBD1 (6 bases). Deletions cut 3 bases from V and 4 bases from J, with 18 bases between. Germline assignment: CDR1 MDHEN and CDR2 SYDVKM. The CDR3 covers 16 residues.

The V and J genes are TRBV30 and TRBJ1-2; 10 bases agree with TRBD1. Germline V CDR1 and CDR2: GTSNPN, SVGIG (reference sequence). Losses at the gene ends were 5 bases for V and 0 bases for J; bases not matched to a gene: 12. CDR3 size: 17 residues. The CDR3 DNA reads TGTGCCTGGGGGTTAGGGGGACAGGGGTCAGCTAACTATGGCTACACCTTC. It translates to CAWGLGGQGSANYGYTF.

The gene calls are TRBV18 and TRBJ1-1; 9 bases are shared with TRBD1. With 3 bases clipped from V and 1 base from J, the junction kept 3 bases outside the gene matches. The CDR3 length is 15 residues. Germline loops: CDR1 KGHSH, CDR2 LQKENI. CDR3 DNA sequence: TGTGCCAGCTCACCTGAGACAGGGGGGAACACTGAAGCTTTCTTT. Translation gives CASSPETGGNTEAFF.